In its sample, the clone carrying this T cell receptor beta chain ranks as medium-sized. Its matching antigen is unknown. Stated treatment: oral pan-JAK inhibitor, 5-10 mg twice daily. The sequencing template was cDNA reverse transcribed from extracted RNA. Profiling relied on immunoSEQ multiplex PCR, and the TCRdb table lists in-frame clones only, not all of them. Among 150,000 to 200,000 clones, under 80% were seen once, and the ten largest hold 1.3%. These data come from a study of CD8+ T cells in alopecia areata. General observations from the study: Relative to normal scalp, lesional scalp, especially alopecia totalis/universalis, showed higher clonality.

The ends were cut back, 6 bases at V and 6 bases at J, with 11 bases in the middle. The CDR3 contains 13 residues. Looked up from germline, CDR1 is LNHDA and CDR2 is SQIVND (reference sequence). This clonotype was sampled from a human donor with alopecia areata. Specimen: CD4+ T cells sorted from blood, collected at approximately week 50, from a patient treated with tofacitinib. This chain links TRBV19 with TRBJ2-2; D might be TRBD1 (5 bases). CDR3 residues: CASRAGNAGELFF. The CDR3 bases are TGTGCCAGTAGGGCAGGGAATGCCGGGGAGCTGTTTTTT.